A single sample gave rise to the 14 T cell receptor beta chains below, sequenced in a study of blood T cell repertoires in COVID-19. Sequencing was performed with immunoSEQ multiplex PCR; in TCRdb, only in-frame clones are kept and a portion is missing. The table includes more than 200,000 clones, 75% to 95% detected once. Sequenced input: PBMCs or T cells enriched from blood (not recorded which). The receptors were gathered from a woman younger than 35 who had recovered from COVID-19.

A few counts support this clone. Relative to the germline gene, one junction end is altered; a read error may explain this. V and J are TRBV7-7 and TRBJ2-5; 9 bases line up with TRBD2. This CDR3 is 15 amino acids long. Germline lookup yields CDR1 SSHAT and CDR2 FNYEAQ (reference sequence). Here the CDR3 DNA reads TGTGCTAGCAGCCCCGGGACTAGCTCTTTCGAGACCCAGTACTTC. It translates to CASSPGTSSFETQYF. The full variable domain, completed using reference TRBV7-7 and TRBJ2-5, is GAGVSQSPRYKVTKRGQDVTLRCDPISSHATLYWYQQALGQGPEFLTYFNYEAQPDKSGLPSDRFSAERPEGSISTLTIQRTEQRDSAMYRCASSPGTSSFETQYFGPGTRLLVL.

The chain has TRBV15 and TRBJ2-7; 16 bases match TRBD2. Per germline, CDR1 LNHNV and CDR2 YYDKDF (reference sequence). CDR3 length: 18 amino acids. V was pared by 0 bases and J by 5 bases, with 7 bases of the junction left unmatched. CDR3 coding DNA: TGTGCCACCAGCAGAGATCTAGGGACTAGCGGGAGGGCCCACGAGCAGTACTTC. Its protein is CATSRDLGTSGRAHEQYF.

The V call is TRBV28, the J call TRBJ2-3; possibly TRBD2 for D (6 bases). V lost 5 bases and J 8 bases, leaving 20 bases between the germline ends. The CDR3 is made up of 15 amino acids. Germline CDR1 reads MDHEN; CDR2 reads SYDVKM. The chain's CDR3 is CASSLTGSTRGTQYF. In nucleotides, the CDR3 is TGTGCCAGCAGTCTGACCGGGAGCACGCGGGGTACGCAGTATTTT. Filled out from reference TRBV28 and TRBJ2-3, the complete variable domain reads DVKVTQSSRYLVKRTGEKVFLECVQDMDHENMFWYRQDPGLGLRLIYFSYDVKMKEKGDIPEGYSVSREKKERFSLILESASTNQTSMYLCASSLTGSTRGTQYFGPGTRLTVL.

The gene calls are TRBV10-3 and TRBJ1-2, with D unresolved. The CDR3 extends over 14 amino acids. V was pared by 0 bases and J by 3 bases, with 8 bases between. Germline CDR1 reads ENHRY; CDR2 reads SYGVKD. Here the CDR3 reads CAISESGSHYGYTF. CDR3 nucleotides: TGTGCCATCAGTGAGTCAGGGAGCCACTATGGCTACACCTTC.

The chain recombines TRBV6-5 with TRBJ1-1; perhaps TRBD1 as D (5 bases). CDR1 and CDR2 (germline): MNHEY, SVGAGI. The length of the CDR3 is 15 residues. Between the trimmed V and J ends, which lost 2 bases and 3 bases, there was a span of 13 bases. The DNA for the CDR3 is TGTGCCAGCAGTTACGGGACGGGGGGAGACACTGAAGCTTTCTTT. Amino acids: CASSYGTGGDTEAFF.

The chain links TRBV11-1 to TRBJ1-1, with TRBD1 identical over 7 bases. CDR1 and CDR2 (germline): SGHAT, FQDESV (reference sequence). The CDR3 contains 14 residues. V was clipped by 5 bases and J by 9 bases; unmatched bases: 12. The CDR3 loop is CASSISGTARKAFF. The CDR3 DNA reads as TGTGCCAGCAGCATATCCGGGACAGCTCGGAAAGCTTTCTTT.

V is TRBV5-1 and J is TRBJ2-2; possible D gene TRBD2, 6 bases. Germline loops: CDR1 SGHRS, CDR2 YFSETQ. CDR3 length: 19 residues. V was shortened by 4 bases and J by 5 bases, with 27 bases between the two germline ends. DNA for the CDR3: TGCGCCAGCAGCACGCCCCTTACTAGCCTATCTATTGGAACCGGGGAGCTGTTTTTT. The encoded protein is CASSTPLTSLSIGTGELFF.

The chain couples TRBV11-2 to TRBJ1-4; D may be TRBD1 (6 bases). CDR3 length: 13 residues. Germline lookup yields CDR1 SGHAT and CDR2 FQNNGV. Trimming pared 5 bases from V and 8 bases from J, leaving 12 bases between. The DNA of the CDR3 is TGTGCCAGCAGCCCGAGCACAGGGGAAAAACTGTTTTTT. Encoded protein: CASSPSTGEKLFF.

This clone was seen a few times. This rearrangement joins TRBV5-5 to TRBJ1-1; D remains ambiguous. Germline CDR1 reads SGHKS; CDR2 reads YYEKEE (reference sequence). The V gene lost 0 bases and the J gene lost 1 base, with 10 bases spanning the gap. There are 15 residues in the CDR3. The DNA for the CDR3 is TGTGCCAGCAGCTTGGACTACACCCGGAACACTGAAGCTTTCTTT. Protein: CASSLDYTRNTEAFF.

This chain joins TRBV3-1 (or the pseudogene TRBV3-2) and TRBJ2-1; TRBD2 is a possible D gene (6 bases). The CDR3 extends over 16 amino acids. Germline CDR1 reads LGHDT; CDR2 reads YNNKEL (reference sequence). V lost 1 base to trimming and J lost 4 bases, with 14 bases between them. CDR3 DNA sequence: TGTGCCAGCAGCCAAGCCAGCGGGTCAGGGTACAATGAGCAGTTCTTC. This translates into CASSQASGSGYNEQFF.

The chain carries TRBV7-9 and TRBJ1-2; D gene uncertain. The CDR3 sequence is 15 residues long. Looked up from germline, CDR1 is SEHNR and CDR2 is FQNEAQ (reference sequence). Trimming shortened V by 5 bases and J by 6 bases, and 19 bases separated the two germline ends. The CDR3 here is CASSPGGYPRDGYTF. For the CDR3, the DNA is TGTGCCAGCAGCCCCGGAGGGTACCCAAGGGATGGCTACACCTTC.

The rearrangement links TRBV28 to TRBJ1-1; tentatively, D is TRBD1 (6 bases). The CDR3 extends over 15 amino acids. Germline CDR1 reads MDHEN; CDR2 reads SYDVKM. V lost 7 bases and J lost 2, with 17 bases in between. CDR3 coding DNA: TGTGCCAGCACCCGAAGGGGACACAGTAACACTGAAGCTTTCTTT. It translates to CASTRRGHSNTEAFF.

This chain joins TRBV7-9 and TRBJ1-2; 7 bases map to TRBD1. This CDR3 region has 14 residues. Germline CDR1 and CDR2: SEHNR and FQNEAQ (reference sequence). With 3 bases clipped from V and 5 bases from J, the junction kept 6 bases outside the gene matches. The CDR3 is CASSFGTELYGYTF. The CDR3 DNA reads as TGTGCCAGCAGCTTTGGGACAGAACTTTATGGCTACACCTTC.

The DNA of the CDR3 is TGTGCCAGCAGTTTGGCCGCGGGCCTCTCCTACGAGCAGTACTTC. Translating gives CASSLAAGLSYEQYF. The chain has TRBV27 and TRBJ2-7; D may be TRBD2 (5 bases). Germline values: CDR1 MNHEY, CDR2 SMNVEV (reference sequence). The CDR3 contains 15 residues. V gave up 3 bases and J gave up 0 bases, with 12 bases separating them.